Following are 7 T cell receptor beta chains from one sample sequenced in a study of PD-1 blockade in mismatch repair-deficient tumors. This table comes from immunoSEQ multiplex PCR, and its TCRdb copy is limited to in-frame clones, with some not included. The repertoire has 90,000 to 130,000 clones, approximately 80% of them found once; the top ten carry less than 5.5%. Sequenced here: peripheral blood, sampled 60 weeks after starting pembrolizumab. These receptors were collected from an adult with mismatch repair-deficient cancer.

This clone was picked up a small number of times. This chain joins TRBV7-6 and TRBJ2-1; TRBD2 matches at 13 bases. The J segment lost 7 bases and the V segment lost 5 bases, leaving 17 bases of the junction unmatched. Germline-derived CDR1 and CDR2 are SGHVS and FNYEAQ. The CDR3 has 19 residues. In DNA form, the CDR3 reads TGTGCCAGCAGCCGAAAATATCGAACTAGCGGGAGGGCCGGAAATGAGCAGTTCTTC. It codes for CASSRKYRTSGRAGNEQFF.

As DNA, the CDR3 is TGTGCCAGCAGCGACGACAGGGGGAGCTCCTACAATGAGCAGTTCTTC. Translation: CASSDDRGSSYNEQFF. The chain recombines TRBV5-6 with TRBJ2-1; 9 bases fit TRBD1. Trimming at V came to 4 bases and at J to 0 bases, leaving 5 bases not matched to a gene. The germline V gene encodes CDR1 SGHDT and CDR2 YYEEEE. The CDR3 covers 16 residues.

V and J are TRBV7-2 and TRBJ2-4; TRBD2 matches at 10 bases. J gave up 6 bases and V 2 bases, and 7 bases lay outside the gene matches. CDR1 and CDR2 (germline): SGHTA, FQGNSA. The CDR3 extends over 16 amino acids. The CDR3 DNA reads as TGTGCCAGCAGCTTACGTATAGCGGGAGGTGGAAACATTCAGTACTTC. Translated: CASSLRIAGGGNIQYF.

The V gene is TRBV19, the J gene TRBJ1-2; D gene ambiguous. The V and J ends lost 2 bases and 2 bases respectively, with 6 bases between them. The CDR3 loop spans 13 amino acids. CDR1 is LNHDA and CDR2 is SQIVND in the germline V gene (reference sequence). CDR3 DNA sequence: TGTGCCAGTAGTATAAGCCAGAACTATGGCTACACCTTC. This encodes CASSISQNYGYTF.

This clone was counted only a few times. The chain uses TRBV6-6 and TRBJ2-1; D is undetermined. The V and J ends lost 2 bases and 10 bases respectively, with 9 bases between them. This CDR3 is built from 12 residues. Germline CDR1 reads MNHNY; CDR2 reads SVGAGI (reference sequence). This chain's CDR3 is CASSYGPTEQFF. The CDR3 DNA sequence: TGTGCCAGCAGTTACGGGCCAACGGAGCAGTTCTTC.

V gene TRBV7-9 combines with J gene TRBJ1-2; D unclear. The CDR3 runs 15 residues. Germline CDR1 and CDR2: SEHNR and FQNEAQ (reference sequence). V lost 5 bases and J 4 bases, leaving 17 bases between the germline ends. CDR3 protein: CASSPEAGAFYGYTF. CDR3 nucleotides: TGTGCCAGCAGCCCCGAGGCAGGCGCATTCTATGGCTACACCTTC.

This chain uses TRBV11-1 with TRBJ2-3; D may correspond to TRBD1 or TRBD2 (5 bases each). Germline CDR1 reads SGHAT; CDR2 reads FQDESV (reference sequence). V lost 4 bases, J lost 9 bases, and 17 bases lay in between. The CDR3 covers 14 residues. The CDR3 nucleotides read TGTGCCAGCAGCTCCATAGGTTGGGACCCGACGCAGTATTTT. This gives the protein CASSSIGWDPTQYF.